The T cell receptor (beta chain) described here comes from a study of T cells in Graves' hyperthyroidism and ophthalmopathy. This clonotype was seen repeatedly, ten times or more. From more than 9.5 ml of fresh peripheral blood, PBMCs were isolated. The CDR3 is 16 amino acids. The V gene end was trimmed by 1 base and the J gene end by 7 bases; junction bases not matched to a gene: 9. Germline V gene sequence: CDR1 MDHEN, CDR2 SYDVKM. The investigators amplified TCR beta CDR3 regions from RNA transcripts. The TCR CDR3 first-round RT-PCR relied on the HTBI primer set. TCRdb used MiXCR to reprocess the multiplex PCR reads, holding one entry per CDR3 protein. The sample lists roughly 400,000 distinct CDR3 sequences; about 15% were seen once.

The sequenced sample consisted of blood. The sequence was collected from a woman aged 18 to 35 with Graves' hyperthyroidism that later progressed to Graves' ophthalmopathy. The chain recombines TRBV28 with TRBJ2-1, with 8 bases matching TRBD2. The CDR3 region is CASSLSGGGRRNEQFF. The CDR3 DNA sequence: TGTGCCAGCAGTTTATCCGGCGGCGGGAGGAGGAATGAGCAGTTCTTC.